What follows is one TCR beta chain and its context. Its antigen remains unknown. Each CDR3 protein gets one entry after TCRdb re-called the RACE reads with MiXCR. The repertoire holds about 120,000 distinct CDR3 sequences, with roughly an eighth as singletons. Germline loops: CDR1 ENHRY, CDR2 SYGVKD. This CDR3 region has 14 residues. V lost 0 bases, J lost 3 bases, and 1 base stayed unmatched. The data stem from a study of human T cells and chemical hapten exposure. Overall study results and limits: DPC sensitization did not alter TCRs above 1 in 1000 frequency.

Time point here: patch test 1, 2 weeks after DPC sensitization. Treatment here: therapeutic diphenylcyclopropenone sensitization with weekly scalp DPC. This clonotype was sampled from a young man with alopecia areata. Some clones in this sample may be carry-over from other donors' samples. The chain uses TRBV10-3 and TRBJ1-1, with 7 positions matching TRBD1. The sequencing here drew on whole blood, taken in connection with sensitization to the hapten diphenylcyclopropenone (DPC). This CDR3 is CAISESTGDTEAFF. The CDR3 DNA sequence: TGTGCCATCAGTGAGTCAACAGGGGACACTGAAGCTTTCTTT.